The entry that follows covers one TCR beta chain sequence. Its antigen remains unknown. TCRdb's copy holds only in-frame clones and misses some; the assay was immunoSEQ multiplex PCR. The sample shows approximately 10,000 clones, around 63% of them seen only once. J was trimmed by 5 bases and V by 0 bases; bases with no gene match: 2. The germline gives CDR1 SGHRS, CDR2 YFSETQ. This CDR3 has 15 amino acids. This sample's treatment: 15 Gy SBRT to primary tumor, nephrectomy 4 weeks later. The sample is drawn from a study of radiation and T cells in renal cell carcinoma. General study results and limits: Tumor samples were small regions of around 1 g. Top 100 clonotypes averaged around 50% in irradiated versus about 43% in nephrectomy-only tumors. In blood, top tumor clones expanded by 2 weeks, shrinking by 4.

Sequencing used tumor tissue, obtained from a patient whose treatment included radiotherapy and nephrectomy. The clonotype was recovered from a woman aged 45-60 years with renal cell carcinoma. This rearrangement joins TRBV5-1 to TRBJ1-4, with 9 bases identical to TRBD1. Here the CDR3 reads CASSLEGTGNEKLFF. The CDR3 coding sequence is TGCGCCAGCAGCTTGGAAGGGACAGGGAATGAAAAACTGTTTTTT.